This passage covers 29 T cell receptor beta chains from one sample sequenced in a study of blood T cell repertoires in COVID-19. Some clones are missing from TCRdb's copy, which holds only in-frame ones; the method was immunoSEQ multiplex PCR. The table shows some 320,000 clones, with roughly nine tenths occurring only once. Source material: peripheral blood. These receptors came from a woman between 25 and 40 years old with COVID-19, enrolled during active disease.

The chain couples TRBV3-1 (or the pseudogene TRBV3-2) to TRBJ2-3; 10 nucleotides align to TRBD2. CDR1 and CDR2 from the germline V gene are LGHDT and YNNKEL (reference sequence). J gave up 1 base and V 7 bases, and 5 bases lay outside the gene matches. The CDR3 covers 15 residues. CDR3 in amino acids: CASTRGTSGTDTQYF. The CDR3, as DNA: TGTGCCAGCACCCGGGGGACTAGCGGCACAGATACGCAGTATTTT.

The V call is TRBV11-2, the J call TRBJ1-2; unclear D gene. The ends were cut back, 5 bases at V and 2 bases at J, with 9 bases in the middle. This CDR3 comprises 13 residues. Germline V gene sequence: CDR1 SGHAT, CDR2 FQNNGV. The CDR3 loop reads CASSLTENYGYTF. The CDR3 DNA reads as TGTGCCAGCAGCCTTACAGAGAACTATGGCTACACCTTC. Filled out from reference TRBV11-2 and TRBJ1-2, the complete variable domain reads EAGVAQSPRYKIIEKRQSVAFWCNPISGHATLYWYQQILGQGPKLLIQFQNNGVVDDSQLPKDRFSAERLKGVDSTLKIQPAKLEDSAVYLCASSLTENYGYTFGSGTRLTVV.

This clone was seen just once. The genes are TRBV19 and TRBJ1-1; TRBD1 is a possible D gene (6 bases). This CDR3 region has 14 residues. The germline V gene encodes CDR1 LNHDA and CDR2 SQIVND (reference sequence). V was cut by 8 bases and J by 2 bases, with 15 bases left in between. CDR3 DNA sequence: TGTGCCAGTTCCTCGGGGGGGGCTAACACTGAAGCTTTCTTT. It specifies CASSSGGANTEAFF.

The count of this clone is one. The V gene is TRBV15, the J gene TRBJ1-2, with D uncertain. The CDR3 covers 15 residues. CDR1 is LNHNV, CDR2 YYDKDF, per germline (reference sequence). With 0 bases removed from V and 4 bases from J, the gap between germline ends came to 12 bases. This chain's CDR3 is CATSRDHGLVYGYTF. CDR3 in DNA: TGTGCCACCAGCAGAGATCACGGGTTGGTCTATGGCTACACCTTC.

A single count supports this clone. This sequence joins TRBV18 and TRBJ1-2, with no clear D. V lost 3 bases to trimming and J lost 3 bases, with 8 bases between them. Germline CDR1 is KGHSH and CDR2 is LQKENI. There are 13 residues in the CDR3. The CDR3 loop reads CASSPRQDYGYTF. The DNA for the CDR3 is TGTGCCAGCTCACCTCGGCAGGACTATGGCTACACCTTC.

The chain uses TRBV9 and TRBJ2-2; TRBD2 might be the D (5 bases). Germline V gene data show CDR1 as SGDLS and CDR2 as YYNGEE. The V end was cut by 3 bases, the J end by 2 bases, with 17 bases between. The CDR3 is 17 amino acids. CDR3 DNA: TGTGCCAGCAGCGCACCGGGATGGGTAGACAACACCGGGGAGCTGTTTTTT. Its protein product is CASSAPGWVDNTGELFF.

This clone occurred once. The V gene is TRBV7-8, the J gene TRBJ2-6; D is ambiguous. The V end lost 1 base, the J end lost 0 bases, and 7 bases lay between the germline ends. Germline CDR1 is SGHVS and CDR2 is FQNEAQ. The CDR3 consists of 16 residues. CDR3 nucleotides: TGTGCCAGCAGCTTAGGGCCAGGCTCTGGGGCCAACGTCCTGACTTTC. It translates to CASSLGPGSGANVLTF.

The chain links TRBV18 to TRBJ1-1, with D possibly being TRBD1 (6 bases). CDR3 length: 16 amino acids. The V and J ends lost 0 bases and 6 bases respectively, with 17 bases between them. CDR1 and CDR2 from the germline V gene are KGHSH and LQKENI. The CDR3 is CASSPPVTAGVPEAFF. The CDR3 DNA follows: TGTGCCAGCTCACCACCTGTAACCGCAGGGGTCCCTGAAGCTTTCTTT.

DNA of the CDR3: TGTGCCAGCAGTTTACTACAGTCCTACGAGCAGTACTTC. Its translation is CASSLLQSYEQYF. The V call is TRBV27, the J call TRBJ2-7; D call uncertain. The V gene lost 2 bases and the J gene lost 1 base, with 6 bases spanning the gap. The CDR3 sequence is 13 residues long. Germline CDR1 reads MNHEY; CDR2 reads SMNVEV (reference sequence).

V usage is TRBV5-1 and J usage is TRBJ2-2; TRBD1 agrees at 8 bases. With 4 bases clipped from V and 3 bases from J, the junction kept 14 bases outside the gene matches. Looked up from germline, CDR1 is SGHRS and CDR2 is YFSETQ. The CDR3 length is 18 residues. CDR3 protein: CASSGGGGGQGHTGELFF. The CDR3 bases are TGCGCCAGCAGCGGTGGAGGGGGAGGACAGGGTCACACCGGGGAGCTGTTTTTT.

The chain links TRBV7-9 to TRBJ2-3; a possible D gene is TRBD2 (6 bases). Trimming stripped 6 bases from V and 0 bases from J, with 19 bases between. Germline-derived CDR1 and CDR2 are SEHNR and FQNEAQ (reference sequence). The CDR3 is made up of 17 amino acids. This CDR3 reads CASSYLRDSPSTDTQYF. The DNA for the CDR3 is TGTGCCAGCAGTTACCTAAGGGACTCCCCTAGCACAGATACGCAGTATTTT. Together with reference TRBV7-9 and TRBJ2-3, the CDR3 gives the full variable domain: DTGVSQNPRHKITKRGQNVTFRCDPISEHNRLYWYRQTLGQGPEFLTYFQNEAQLEKSRLLSDRFSAERPKGSFSTLEIQRTEQGDSAMYLCASSYLRDSPSTDTQYFGPGTRLTVL.

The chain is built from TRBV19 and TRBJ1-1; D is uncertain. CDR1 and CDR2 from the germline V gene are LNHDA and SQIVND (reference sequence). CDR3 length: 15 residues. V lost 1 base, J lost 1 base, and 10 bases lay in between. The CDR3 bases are TGTGCCAGTAGTATAGGTTTGGTCGGGAACACTGAAGCTTTCTTT. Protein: CASSIGLVGNTEAFF.

This chain's CDR3 is CASSVRTGTDYGYTF. The CDR3, as DNA: TGTGCCAGCAGCGTGAGGACAGGGACGGACTATGGCTACACCTTC. The V call is TRBV28, the J call TRBJ1-2; 8 nucleotides line up with TRBD1. The CDR3 spans 15 residues. Unmatched junction bases numbered 9, after V lost 6 bases and J lost 3 bases. The germline CDR1 and CDR2 sequences are MDHEN and SYDVKM.

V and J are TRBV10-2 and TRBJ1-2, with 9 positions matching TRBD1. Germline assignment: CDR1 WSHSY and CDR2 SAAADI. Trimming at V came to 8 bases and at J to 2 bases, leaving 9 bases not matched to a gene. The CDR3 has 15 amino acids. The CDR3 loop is CASQKRTGANYGYTF. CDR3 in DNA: TGCGCCAGCCAAAAACGGACAGGGGCGAACTATGGCTACACCTTC.

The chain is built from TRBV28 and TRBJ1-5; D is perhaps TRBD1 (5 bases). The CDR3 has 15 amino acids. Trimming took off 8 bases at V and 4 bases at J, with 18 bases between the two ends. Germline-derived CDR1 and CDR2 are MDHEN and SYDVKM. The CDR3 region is CASSPGGLMNQPQHF. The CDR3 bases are TGTGCCAGCTCTCCCGGGGGACTCATGAATCAGCCCCAGCATTTT. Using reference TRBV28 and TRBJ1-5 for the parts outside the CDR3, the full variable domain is DVKVTQSSRYLVKRTGEKVFLECVQDMDHENMFWYRQDPGLGLRLIYFSYDVKMKEKGDIPEGYSVSREKKERFSLILESASTNQTSMYLCASSPGGLMNQPQHFGDGTRLSIL.

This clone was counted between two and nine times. This CDR3 reads CASSLTGANTEAFF. The CDR3 bases are TGCGCCAGCAGCTTGACAGGGGCGAACACTGAAGCTTTCTTT. The rearrangement links TRBV5-1 to TRBJ1-1, with TRBD1 identical over 7 bases. The CDR3 totals 14 residues. The V segment lost 1 base and the J segment 1 base; nucleotides outside the gene matches: 1. Germline CDR1 reads SGHRS; CDR2 reads YFSETQ. The complete variable domain, with remaining parts taken from reference TRBV5-1 and TRBJ1-1, reads KAGVTQTPRYLIKTRGQQVTLSCSPISGHRSVSWYQQTPGQGLQFLFEYFSETQRNKGNFPGRFSGRQFSNSRSEMNVSTLELGDSALYLCASSLTGANTEAFFGQGTRLTVV.

For the CDR3, the DNA is TGTGCCAGCAGCCTTTGGGGGGGGACTGAAGCTTTCTTT. It is translated as CASSLWGGTEAFF. The gene calls are TRBV14 and TRBJ1-1; the D gene is possibly TRBD1 (5 bases). Trimming stripped 4 bases from V and 5 bases from J, with 11 bases between. CDR1 and CDR2 (germline): SGHDN, FVKESK. The CDR3 sequence is 13 residues long.

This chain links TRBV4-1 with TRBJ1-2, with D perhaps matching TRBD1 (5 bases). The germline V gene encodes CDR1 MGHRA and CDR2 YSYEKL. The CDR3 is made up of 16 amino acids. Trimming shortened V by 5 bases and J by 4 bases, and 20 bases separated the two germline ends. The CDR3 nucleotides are TGCGCCAGCAGCACCAGCCTAGGGGCAGGGCTCTATGGCTACACCTTC. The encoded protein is CASSTSLGAGLYGYTF.

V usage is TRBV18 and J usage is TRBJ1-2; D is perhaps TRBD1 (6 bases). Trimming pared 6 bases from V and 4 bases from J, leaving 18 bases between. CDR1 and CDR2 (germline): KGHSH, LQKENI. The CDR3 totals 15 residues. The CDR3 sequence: CASSQQGTASYGYTF. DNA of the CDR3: TGTGCCAGCTCCCAACAGGGCACTGCTAGCTATGGCTACACCTTC.

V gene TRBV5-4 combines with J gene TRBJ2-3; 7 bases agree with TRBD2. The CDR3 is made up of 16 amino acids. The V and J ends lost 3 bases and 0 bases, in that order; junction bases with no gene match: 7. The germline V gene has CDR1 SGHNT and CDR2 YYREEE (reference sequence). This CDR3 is CASSSRQRGSTDTQYF. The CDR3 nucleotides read TGTGCCAGCAGCTCCCGTCAGCGGGGTAGCACAGATACGCAGTATTTT.

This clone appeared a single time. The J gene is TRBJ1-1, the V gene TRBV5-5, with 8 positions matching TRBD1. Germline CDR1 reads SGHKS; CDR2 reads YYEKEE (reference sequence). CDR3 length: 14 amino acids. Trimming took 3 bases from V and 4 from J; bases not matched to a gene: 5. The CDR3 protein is CASSYQGAVTEAFF. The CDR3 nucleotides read TGTGCCAGCAGCTACCAGGGGGCGGTCACTGAAGCTTTCTTT.

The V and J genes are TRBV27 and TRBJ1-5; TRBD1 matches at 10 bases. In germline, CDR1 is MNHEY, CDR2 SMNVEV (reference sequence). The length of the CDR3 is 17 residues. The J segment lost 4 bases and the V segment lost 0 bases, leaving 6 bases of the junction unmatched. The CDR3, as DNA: TGTGCCAGCAGTTTATCGGCCGGGACAGGGGAAAATCAGCCCCAGCATTTT. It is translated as CASSLSAGTGENQPQHF.

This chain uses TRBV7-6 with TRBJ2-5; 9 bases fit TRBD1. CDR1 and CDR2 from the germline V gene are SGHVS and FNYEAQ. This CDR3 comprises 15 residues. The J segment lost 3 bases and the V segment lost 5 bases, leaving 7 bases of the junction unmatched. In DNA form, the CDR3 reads TGTGCCAGCAGCCAAAAGAGGGACAGGGAAGAGACCCAGTACTTC. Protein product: CASSQKRDREETQYF.

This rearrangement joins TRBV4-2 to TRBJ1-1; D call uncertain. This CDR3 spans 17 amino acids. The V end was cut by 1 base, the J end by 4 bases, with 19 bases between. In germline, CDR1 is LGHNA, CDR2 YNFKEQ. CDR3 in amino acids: CASSQGSTLPAGTEAFF. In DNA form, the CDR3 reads TGTGCCAGCAGCCAAGGGTCGACTCTTCCGGCGGGCACTGAAGCTTTCTTT.

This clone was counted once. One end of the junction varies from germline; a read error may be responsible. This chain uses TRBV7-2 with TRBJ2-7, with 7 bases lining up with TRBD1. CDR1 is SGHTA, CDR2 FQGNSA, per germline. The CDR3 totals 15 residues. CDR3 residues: CASSLAGTANYEQYF. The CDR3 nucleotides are TGTGCCAGCAGCCTAGCCGGGACAGCCAACTACGAGCAGTACTTC.

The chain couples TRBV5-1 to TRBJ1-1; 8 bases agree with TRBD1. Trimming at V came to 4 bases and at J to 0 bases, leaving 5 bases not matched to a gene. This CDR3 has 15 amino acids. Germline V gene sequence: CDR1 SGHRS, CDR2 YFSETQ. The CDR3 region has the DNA TGCGCCAGCAGCCCGTGGACAGGGATGAACACTGAAGCTTTCTTT. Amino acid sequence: CASSPWTGMNTEAFF.

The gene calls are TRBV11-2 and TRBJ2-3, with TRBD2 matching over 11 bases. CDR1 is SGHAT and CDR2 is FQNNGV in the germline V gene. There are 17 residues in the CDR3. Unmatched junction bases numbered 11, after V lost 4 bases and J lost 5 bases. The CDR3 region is CASSSTIIAGGLDTQYF. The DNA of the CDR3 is TGTGCCAGCAGCTCCACAATTATAGCGGGGGGGCTAGATACGCAGTATTTT.

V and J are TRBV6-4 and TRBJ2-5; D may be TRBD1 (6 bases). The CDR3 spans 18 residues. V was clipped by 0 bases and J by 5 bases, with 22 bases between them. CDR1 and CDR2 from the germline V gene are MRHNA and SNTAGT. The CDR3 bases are TGTGCCAGCAGTGACTCGACCCGAGGTGGGGGCGAGAGGGAGACCCAGTACTTC. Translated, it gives CASSDSTRGGGERETQYF.

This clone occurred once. The CDR3 DNA is TGTGCCAGCAGTTTGTTCATACAGGGAGCTAACTATGGCTACACCTTC. Translating gives CASSLFIQGANYGYTF. V is TRBV27 and J is TRBJ1-2; a possible D gene is TRBD1 (6 bases). The germline gives CDR1 MNHEY, CDR2 SMNVEV (reference sequence). The CDR3 sequence is 16 residues long. V lost 3 bases, J lost 0 bases, and 14 bases lay in between.